This TCR beta chain was observed in a study of T-cell memory formation after mild COVID-19. About the research overall: The study found TCR clusters largely donor specific.

This CDR3 spans 11 amino acids. The V gene's germline CDR1 is LGHDT and CDR2 YNNKEL (reference sequence). V gave up 1 base and J gave up 10 bases, with 6 bases separating them. The study's findings and limits: Cross-reactive memory seemingly joined, as some responding clones were found in pre-infection memory. CD4+ contracting clones were mainly CM and EM; CD8+ ones, EMRA. Balance between CD4 and CD8 was seen in clones contracting day 15 to 85, and a CD4+ lean was seen in later expanders.

TCRdb processed the 5' RACE reads anew with MiXCR; each CDR3 protein has one entry. The table includes around 180,000 distinct CDR3 sequences, around 16% detected once. In regard to this clonotype: As yet, its antigen is unknown.

Material: PBMCs or a T cell subset sorted from them (not recorded which). The chain carries TRBV3-1 and TRBJ2-3; D is uncertain. This receptor was obtained from an adult woman who had mild COVID-19 (a few samples of this study predate the infection). Cell type and time point are not known. The CDR3 region is CASSQGGPQYF. The CDR3 DNA sequence: TGTGCCAGCAGCCAAGGTGGGCCGCAGTATTTT.